The 4 T cell receptor beta chains below were found in one sample sequenced in a study of blood T cell repertoires in COVID-19. The repertoire was sequenced with immunoSEQ multiplex PCR; TCRdb's copy has only in-frame clones and lacks some. Here the sample spans tens of thousands of clones, approximately 75% being singletons. What was sequenced was peripheral blood. The receptors come from a man aged 55 to 70 with COVID-19, enrolled during active disease.

V is TRBV19 and J is TRBJ1-5; D gene unclear. The germline V gene encodes CDR1 LNHDA and CDR2 SQIVND (reference sequence). V was shortened by 1 base and J by 6 bases, with 13 bases between the two germline ends. CDR3 length: 15 amino acids. The CDR3 DNA reads TGTGCCAGTAGTATAGCGGGAGGTTTCGGTCAGCCCCAGCATTTT. It yields the protein CASSIAGGFGQPQHF.

This chain links TRBV19 with TRBJ2-5, with TRBD2 identical over 8 bases. In germline, CDR1 is LNHDA, CDR2 SQIVND (reference sequence). J lost 5 bases, V lost 5 bases, and 10 bases had no gene match. This CDR3 contains 15 residues. This CDR3 is CASSAPSGGKETQYF. The CDR3 coding sequence is TGTGCCAGTAGTGCTCCCAGCGGGGGAAAGGAGACCCAGTACTTC.

The rearrangement joins TRBV5-1 to TRBJ1-6, with 8 bases lining up with TRBD1. The CDR3 consists of 14 residues. With V trimmed by 4 bases and J by 9 bases, 6 bases remained unmatched. Per germline, CDR1 SGHRS and CDR2 YFSETQ. The CDR3 DNA follows: TGCGCCAGCAGCGTGGGACAGGTCACTTCACCCCTCCACTTT. This sequence encodes CASSVGQVTSPLHF.

The chain uses TRBV14 and TRBJ1-4; the match to TRBD1 covers 7 bases. The CDR3 contains 15 residues. V shed 0 bases and J 6 bases; nucleotides not matched to a gene: 4. The germline gives CDR1 SGHDN, CDR2 FVKESK. DNA of the CDR3: TGTGCCAGCAGCCAAGAAAGGGGGCCTTATGAAAAACTGTTTTTT. Translating it yields CASSQERGPYEKLFF.